Below, 14 T cell receptor beta chains from the same sample are listed, as sequenced in a study of neurological immune-mediated disorders (dated by TCRdb to about 2019). The library was built by means of 5' RACE. The data were produced on an Illumina HiSeq 2500. Using fastp at Q25 and MiXCR, TCRdb reprocessed the public reads and kept productive beta chains. All rows with the same CDR3 protein become a single entry with the most common DNA and genes. The sample table lists 65,000 to 70,000 distinct CDR3 sequences, around 3.9% of them with a count of one. Clones ranked in the top ten supply approximately 1.3% of the sample. Material: PBMCs. The receptors come from a man aged 30 to 39 with multiple sclerosis.

This clonotype was seen many times. V and J are TRBV20-1 and TRBJ2-7, with 8 nucleotides matching TRBD2. Germline V gives CDR1 DFQATT, CDR2 SNEGSKA (reference sequence). The CDR3 spans 11 residues. V was pared by 6 bases and J by 9 bases, with 7 bases of the junction left unmatched. In DNA form, the CDR3 reads TGCAGTGCCCAGACTAGCGCCAGGCAGTACTTC. This gives the protein CSAQTSARQYF.

This clonotype occurred many times. The DNA for the CDR3 is TGTGCCAGCAGCCTGGGGCCGAGGGGGGATGAAAAACTGTTTTTT. Protein product: CASSLGPRGDEKLFF. The chain carries TRBV12-3 or TRBV12-4 and TRBJ1-4, with a tentative D call TRBD1 (6 bases). The V gene lost 6 bases and the J gene lost 6 bases, with 17 bases spanning the gap. This CDR3 is built from 15 residues.

The table lists this clonotype with many counts. The J gene is TRBJ2-1, the V gene TRBV24-1, with 8 bases aligning to TRBD2. CDR3 length equals 18 residues. J lost 2 bases, V lost 5 bases, and 13 bases had no gene match. Germline V lookup: CDR1 KGHDR, CDR2 SFDVKD. In DNA form, the CDR3 reads TGTGCCACCAGTGCTTCCACCAGCGGGGGATTAGCCTACAATGAGCAGTTCTTC. This encodes CATSASTSGGLAYNEQFF.

This chain connects TRBV20-1 to TRBJ1-5; unclear D gene. Germline CDR1 and CDR2: DFQATT and SNEGSKA (reference sequence). The ends were cut back, 7 bases at V and 2 bases at J, with 18 bases in the middle. The CDR3 consists of 15 residues. The CDR3 protein is CSVPFQGGGNQPQHF. CDR3 in DNA: TGCAGTGTTCCGTTCCAAGGCGGGGGCAATCAGCCCCAGCATTTT.

This clonotype was seen ten or more times. The rearrangement joins TRBV4-1 to TRBJ2-7; D gene unclear. The CDR3 runs 15 residues. The germline gives CDR1 MGHRA, CDR2 YSYEKL. V was clipped by 2 bases and J by 7 bases, with 18 bases between them. The CDR3 DNA is TGCGCCAGCAGCCAATTGCCCGACCGCTCGTGGGAGCAGTACTTC. This sequence encodes CASSQLPDRSWEQYF.

This clonotype was recorded many times. V and J are TRBV27 and TRBJ2-2; tentative D call: TRBD2 (6 bases). This CDR3 contains 14 residues. V lost 1 base and J 5 bases, leaving 8 bases between the germline ends. Germline V lookup: CDR1 MNHEY, CDR2 SMNVEV (reference sequence). Here the CDR3 reads CASSLFGGTGELFF. The CDR3 DNA sequence: TGTGCCAGCAGTTTATTCGGGGGTACCGGGGAGCTGTTTTTT.

There are many counts of this clonotype. The V gene is TRBV24-1, the J gene TRBJ2-1; 13 bases are shared with TRBD2. The germline V gene has CDR1 KGHDR and CDR2 SFDVKD. This CDR3 has 16 residues. The V gene end was trimmed by 5 bases and the J gene end by 5 bases; junction bases not matched to a gene: 5. This chain's CDR3 is CATSGGTSGAHNEQFF. For the CDR3, the DNA is TGTGCCACCAGTGGGGGGACTAGCGGGGCCCACAATGAGCAGTTCTTC.

Of note for this clonotype: This may be a read error: a much more frequent sequence differs by one nucleotide. The CDR3 bases are TGTGCCAGCGGCAGGGGGATGCGAGATTCACCCCTCCACTTT. This sequence encodes CASGRGMRDSPLHF. This chain uses TRBV21-1 with TRBJ1-6; the table's TRBD1 call for D was not verified on the DNA. TRBV21-1 is marked as a pseudogene. The CDR3 has 14 amino acids.

This clonotype was seen at least ten times. The chain uses TRBV9 and TRBJ2-1; unclear D gene. The CDR3 has 14 amino acids. Germline CDR1 is SGDLS and CDR2 is YYNGEE. V lost 4 bases and J 3 bases, leaving 11 bases between the germline ends. CDR3 protein: CASSPGGRYNEQFF. CDR3 bases: TGTGCCAGCAGCCCGGGTGGACGCTACAATGAGCAGTTCTTC.

This clonotype was seen ten or more times. The chain is built from TRBV7-3 and TRBJ2-7; 10 positions agree with TRBD2. The germline CDR1 and CDR2 sequences are SGHTA and FQGTGA. Losses at the gene ends were 2 bases for V and 4 bases for J; bases not matched to a gene: 5. The CDR3 is 15 residues long. The CDR3 spells CASSLGAGGIYEQYF. The CDR3 DNA reads TGTGCCAGCAGCTTAGGAGCGGGGGGGATATACGAGCAGTACTTC.

In this sample, this clonotype turned up many times. The chain combines TRBV5-1 with TRBJ2-2, with D uncertain. The V and J ends lost 3 bases and 8 bases respectively, with 5 bases between them. CDR3 length: 11 residues. CDR1 is SGHRS, CDR2 YFSETQ, per germline. CDR3 DNA sequence: TGCGCCAGCAGCTCCGCTGGGGAGCTGTTTTTT. Protein: CASSSAGELFF.

This clonotype was detected many times. V gene TRBV27 combines with J gene TRBJ2-5; the D is unclear. V gave up 5 bases and J gave up 2 bases, with 12 bases separating them. The CDR3 covers 14 residues. The germline V gene encodes CDR1 MNHEY and CDR2 SMNVEV (reference sequence). The CDR3 region is CASSPTEWQETQYF. The CDR3, as DNA: TGTGCCAGCAGTCCCACTGAGTGGCAAGAGACCCAGTACTTC.

Ten or more counts support this clonotype. J is TRBJ1-1 and V is TRBV3-1; D is possibly TRBD1 (5 bases). V gave up 1 base and J gave up 4 bases, with 13 bases separating them. The CDR3 consists of 15 residues. CDR1 and CDR2 from the germline V gene are LGHDT and YNNKEL (reference sequence). CDR3 sequence reads: CASSQVSRGGTEAFF. Here the CDR3 DNA reads TGTGCCAGCAGCCAAGTTTCGAGGGGTGGCACTGAAGCTTTCTTT.

This clonotype was picked up many times. This chain joins TRBV6-5 and TRBJ2-3; perhaps TRBD2 as D (5 bases). CDR3 length equals 16 residues. The V end lost 2 bases, the J end lost 3 bases, and 15 bases lay between the germline ends. CDR1 and CDR2 from the germline V gene are MNHEY and SVGAGI. In DNA, the CDR3 is TGTGCCAGCAGTTACCAGGCTTGGGGAGCGACAGATACGCAGTATTTT. This codes for CASSYQAWGATDTQYF.